The rows below give T cell receptor beta chains drawn from one sample of a study of blood T cell repertoires in COVID-19. TCRdb's table, derived via immunoSEQ multiplex PCR, lists solely in-frame clones and lacks some. The table shows 140,000 to 150,000 clones, with 85% occurring only once. The sequenced material came from peripheral blood. These receptors came from a woman aged 40 to 50 with active or convalescent COVID-19. CDR3s include the opening cysteine and the closing phenylalanine or tryptophan. D genes are given only for firm matches. Clone size is shown for a subset of rows, as once, few, many or a class of expanded clone.

TRBJ2-7 | TRBD1 | TRBV2 | . | CASSLQGGVYEQYF | TGTGCCAGCAGTCTACAGGGGGGTGTCTACGAGCAGTACTTC
TRBJ2-5 | TRBD2 | TRBV5-6 | . | CASSWAGAGGQETQYF | TGTGCCAGCAGCTGGGCGGGGGCGGGGGGTCAAGAGACCCAGTACTTC
TRBJ1-1 | TRBD1 | TRBV10-3 | . | CAISDETGISNTEAFF | TGTGCCATCAGTGACGAGACAGGGATATCGAACACTGAAGCTTTCTTT
TRBJ1-4 | . | TRBV15 | . | CATSRDSLNEKLFF | TGTGCCACCAGCAGGGACAGCCTTAATGAAAAACTGTTTTTT
TRBJ1-1 | TRBD1 | TRBV18 | . | CASRPAGQMNTEAFF | TGTGCCAGCCGCCCGGCGGGACAGATGAACACTGAAGCTTTCTTT
TRBJ2-7 | TRBD2 | TRBV28 | . | CPCVTSIHEQYF | TGCCCCTGTGTGACTAGCATCCACGAGCAGTACTTC
TRBJ1-2 | . | TRBV5-1 | . | CASSASTGFGYGYTF | TGCGCCAGCAGCGCTAGTACAGGGTTCGGCTATGGCTACACCTTC
TRBJ1-1 | TRBD1 | TRBV18 | few | CASSPDRGLWNTEAFF | TGTGCCAGCTCACCGGACAGGGGGCTGTGGAACACTGAAGCTTTCTTT
TRBJ1-1 | . | TRBV5-4 | . | CASSPLQVGNTEAFF | TGTGCCAGCAGCCCACTCCAGGTTGGGAACACTGAAGCTTTCTTT
TRBJ1-2 | TRBD1 | TRBV6-1 | . | CASSERTGGDGYTF | TGTGCCAGCAGTGAACGGACAGGGGGCGATGGCTACACCTTC
TRBJ2-1 | TRBD1 | TRBV7-9 | . | CASSWDRRNNEQFF | TGTGCCAGCAGCTGGGACAGGCGAAACAATGAGCAGTTCTTC
TRBJ1-2 | . | TRBV19 | . | CASSLHRDHYGYTF | TGTGCCAGTAGCCTTCACAGGGACCACTATGGCTACACCTTC
TRBJ1-3 | . | TRBV3-1/TRBV3-2 | . | CASSQERALVGNTIYF | TGTGCCAGCAGCCAAGAAAGAGCCCTCGTCGGAAACACCATATATTTT
TRBJ2-1 | TRBD2 | TRBV11-3 | once | CASSLANPSGRASSYNEQFF | TGTGCCAGCAGCTTAGCCAACCCTAGCGGGAGGGCCAGCTCCTACAATGAGCAGTTCTTC
TRBJ2-7 | . | TRBV27 | . | CASSLGQTNYEQYF | TGTGCCAGCAGTTTAGGACAGACCAACTACGAGCAGTACTTC
TRBJ1-4 | TRBD1 | TRBV6-5 | . | CASSYGGTVREKLFF | TGTGCCAGCAGTTACGGAGGGACAGTAAGGGAAAAACTGTTTTTT
TRBJ2-1 | TRBD1 | TRBV5-8 | . | CARSGTGPNEQFF | TGTGCCAGGAGCGGGACAGGGCCCAATGAGCAGTTCTTC
TRBJ2-1 | TRBD1 | TRBV18 | . | CASSPGTGSYNEQFF | TGTGCCAGCTCTCCCGGGACAGGGTCTTACAATGAGCAGTTCTTC
TRBJ2-7 | TRBD2 | TRBV7-2 | . | CASGFSTGTSAYEQYF | TGTGCCAGCGGATTTTCAACCGGGACTAGCGCGTACGAGCAGTACTTC
TRBJ1-1 | TRBD1 | TRBV5-6 | . | CASSRDVGTGGNTEAFF | TGTGCCAGCAGTAGGGATGTCGGGACAGGGGGGAACACTGAAGCTTTCTTT
TRBJ1-3 | . | TRBV14 | . | CASSQDGGYSGNTIYF | TGTGCCAGCAGCCAAGATGGCGGGTACTCTGGAAACACCATATATTTT
TRBJ2-7 | TRBD2 | TRBV3-1/TRBV3-2 | . | CASSQAPGLADDEQYF | TGTGCCAGCAGCCAAGCTCCCGGACTAGCGGACGACGAGCAGTACTTC
TRBJ1-2 | . | TRBV30 | . | CAWSGQVHSNYGYTF | TGTGCCTGGAGTGGACAGGTCCACTCTAACTATGGCTACACCTTC
TRBJ1-1 | . | TRBV15 | . | CATSRAGTRDEAFF | TGTGCCACCAGCAGAGCTGGGACAAGGGACGAAGCTTTCTTT
TRBJ2-2 | TRBD2 | TRBV5-1 | few | CASRWTSGSPDTGELFF | TGCGCCAGCAGGTGGACTAGCGGGAGTCCCGACACCGGGGAGCTGTTTTTT
TRBJ1-2 | TRBD1 | TRBV24-1 | . | CATSDPTTGGVYGYTF | TGTGCCACCAGTGATCCGACGACAGGGGGAGTCTATGGCTACACCTTC
TRBJ2-3 | TRBD2 | TRBV28 | . | CASIKRGVTDTQYF | TGTGCCAGCATCAAGCGGGGGGTCACAGATACGCAGTATTTT